The next 27 T cell receptor beta chains were all read from a single sample in a study of somatic mutations in cytotoxic T cells in rheumatoid arthritis (TCRdb year 2017). Receptors were amplified or captured by the immunoSEQ multiplex PCR assay. The source is immuneACCESS, and TCRdb retained only in-frame sequences with V and J called. Part of the clones is not carried over; for the studies checked, unresolved V genes explain less than half of this, and the remainder is unexplained. The sample contains some 40,000 clones, under 85% of them found a single time. Approximately 3.2% of the sample is taken by the ten largest. Sequencing used CD8+ T cells sorted from blood. Receptor source: a middle-aged man in good health.

The chain joins TRBV7-8 to TRBJ2-7; no definite D call. Germline V gene sequence: CDR1 SGHVS, CDR2 FQNEAQ. The CDR3 runs 14 residues. V lost 5 bases, J lost 6 bases, and 17 bases lay in between. The CDR3 protein is CASSPPQSVSEQYF. CDR3 DNA: TGTGCCAGCAGCCCGCCCCAGTCTGTGAGCGAGCAGTACTTC.

Note on this clone: Within the sample, other DNA sequences also encode this same CDR3. V usage is TRBV5-1 and J usage is TRBJ2-7; the D gene is possibly TRBD1 (5 bases). Trimming removed 0 bases at V and 3 bases at J, with 7 bases between. CDR1 SGHRS and CDR2 YFSETQ come from the germline V gene. CDR3 size: 13 residues. The CDR3 nucleotides read TGCGCCAGCAGCTTGGGACAGAGCTACGAGCAGTACTTC. Its protein product is CASSLGQSYEQYF.

The chain's CDR3 is CASSQEVLREGSYEQYF. The CDR3 DNA reads as TGCGCCAGCAGCCAAGAGGTCCTCCGGGAGGGAAGCTACGAGCAGTACTTC. This rearrangement joins TRBV4-1 to TRBJ2-7, with 8 positions matching TRBD2. This CDR3 contains 17 residues. J gave up 3 bases and V 0 bases, and 10 bases lay outside the gene matches. The germline gives CDR1 MGHRA, CDR2 YSYEKL.

The chain is built from TRBV6-1 and TRBJ2-5; the D gene is possibly TRBD1 (5 bases). Per the germline V gene, CDR1 is MNHNS and CDR2 is SASEGT. This CDR3 is 13 amino acids long. V lost 6 bases to trimming and J lost 4 bases, with 12 bases between them. CDR3 nucleotide sequence: TGTGCCAGCAGGAGAAGGGGCGGAGAGACCCAGTACTTC. Encoded protein: CASRRRGGETQYF.

Only a few counts were recorded for this clone. The genes are TRBV27 and TRBJ2-7; maybe TRBD2 (6 bases). The CDR3 covers 15 residues. CDR1 and CDR2 from the germline V gene are MNHEY and SMNVEV (reference sequence). V was trimmed by 5 bases and J by 2 bases, leaving 16 bases between them. This chain's CDR3 is CASSLNAPGAYEQYF. CDR3 nucleotide sequence: TGTGCCAGCAGTCTGAACGCGCCGGGGGCCTACGAGCAGTACTTC.

The chain carries TRBV28 and TRBJ1-2; 10 nucleotides match TRBD1. The trim removed 3 bases at V and 13 bases at J, leaving 14 bases unmatched. The CDR3 extends over 15 amino acids. Germline-derived CDR1 and CDR2 are MDHEN and SYDVKM. The CDR3, as DNA: TGTGCCAGCAGTTTTTTGCCGGGACAGGGGACTGAATGCACCTTC. This gives the protein CASSFLPGQGTECTF.

J is TRBJ1-5 and V is TRBV21-1. TRBV21-1 is annotated as a pseudogene. The length of the CDR3 is 13 residues. In DNA form, the CDR3 reads TGTGCCAGCAGGAAGGAGGGGGACCAGCCCCAGCATTTT. Translation gives CASRKEGDQPQHF.

The chain is built from TRBV7-8 and TRBJ2-7, with unresolved D. Looked up from germline, CDR1 is SGHVS and CDR2 is FQNEAQ. The CDR3 consists of 12 residues. Trimming removed 1 base at V and 2 bases at J, with 3 bases between. This chain's CDR3 is CASSLGAYEQYF. DNA for the CDR3: TGTGCCAGCAGCTTAGGGGCCTACGAGCAGTACTTC.

The chain links TRBV20-1 to TRBJ2-1; D remains ambiguous. Deletions cut 1 base from V and 12 bases from J, with 1 base between. Germline V CDR1 and CDR2: DFQATT, SNEGSKA (reference sequence). The CDR3 has 8 residues. The CDR3 sequence: CSARGQFF. DNA for the CDR3: TGCAGTGCTAGAGGGCAGTTCTTC.

The V call is TRBV6-4, the J call TRBJ2-2; no definite D call. CDR3 size: 15 residues. Trimming cost V 2 bases and J 3 bases, with 10 bases left between them. Per germline, CDR1 MRHNA and CDR2 SNTAGT. CDR3 region: CASSDDPSYTGELFF. As DNA, the CDR3 is TGTGCCAGCAGTGACGACCCTTCCTACACCGGGGAGCTGTTTTTT.

The chain links TRBV27 to TRBJ2-7; no reliable D call. CDR3 length: 13 amino acids. V lost 2 bases, J lost 2 bases, and 7 bases lay in between. Per germline, CDR1 MNHEY and CDR2 SMNVEV (reference sequence). The CDR3 coding sequence is TGTGCCAGCAGTTTACAAGGGCCCTACGAGCAGTACTTC. Translating gives CASSLQGPYEQYF.

V usage is TRBV9 and J usage is TRBJ1-4; D uncertain. Trimming took off 3 bases at V and 2 bases at J, with 14 bases between the two ends. The CDR3 sequence is 16 residues long. CDR1 is SGDLS and CDR2 is YYNGEE in the germline V gene. The DNA for the CDR3 is TGTGCCAGCAGCGGCCCAACGACGGCTACTAATGAAAAACTGTTTTTT. Translation gives CASSGPTTATNEKLFF. The whole variable domain, remainder taken from reference TRBV9 and TRBJ1-4, is DSGVTQTPKHLITATGQRVTLRCSPRSGDLSVYWYQQSLDQGLQFLIQYYNGEERAKGNILERFSAQQFPDLHSELNLSSLELGDSALYFCASSGPTTATNEKLFFGSGTQLSVL.

The chain links TRBV11-2 to TRBJ2-7; D is uncertain. The CDR3 contains 13 residues. The germline V gene encodes CDR1 SGHAT and CDR2 FQNNGV. Trimming shortened V by 9 bases and J by 3 bases, and 15 bases separated the two germline ends. In nucleotides, the CDR3 is TGTGCCAGTACTGGAGTAGCAGACTACGAGCAGTACTTC. Amino acid sequence: CASTGVADYEQYF.

This clone came up a few times. This chain uses TRBV28 with TRBJ1-2; D gene uncertain. Deletions cut 5 bases from V and 8 bases from J, with 15 bases between. This CDR3 has 13 residues. Germline CDR1 reads MDHEN; CDR2 reads SYDVKM. CDR3 sequence reads: CASSLSGPGGYTF. The CDR3 nucleotides read TGTGCCAGCAGTCTATCGGGCCCCGGGGGCTACACCTTC.

This chain connects TRBV6-1 to TRBJ2-1, with D perhaps TRBD1 (6 bases). Germline CDR1 and CDR2: MNHNS and SASEGT. The CDR3 is 13 amino acids. V was shortened by 7 bases and J by 6 bases, with 13 bases between the two germline ends. The CDR3 region has the DNA TGTGCCAGCAAGGCAGGGGATTCCAATGAGCAGTTCTTC. It encodes CASKAGDSNEQFF.

This clone was seen a single time. The chain combines TRBV7-2 with TRBJ2-7; D not resolved. The CDR3 is 13 residues long. The V gene's germline CDR1 is SGHTA and CDR2 FQGNSA. Trimming removed 5 bases from V and 3 bases from J, with 11 bases in between. CDR3 region: CASSPVALYEQYF. CDR3 nucleotides: TGTGCCAGCAGCCCTGTAGCCCTCTACGAGCAGTACTTC. Drawing the rest from reference TRBV7-2 and TRBJ2-7, the complete variable domain is GAGVSQSPSNKVTEKGKDVELRCDPISGHTALYWYRQSLGQGLEFLIYFQGNSAPDKSGLPSDRFSAERTGGSVSTLTIQRTQQEDSAVYLCASSPVALYEQYFGPGTRLTVT.

The chain joins TRBV9 to TRBJ2-7; 8 bases match TRBD2. The CDR3 is 16 residues long. V dropped 4 bases and J dropped 4; count of bases not matched to a gene: 13. CDR1 is SGDLS and CDR2 is YYNGEE in the germline V gene. The CDR3 nucleotides are TGTGCCAGCAGCCCCCGGGGAGCGGGAGTAGGGTACGAGCAGTACTTC. It translates to CASSPRGAGVGYEQYF. Looking up the rest from reference TRBV9 and TRBJ2-7 gives the full variable domain: DSGVTQTPKHLITATGQRVTLRCSPRSGDLSVYWYQQSLDQGLQFLIQYYNGEERAKGNILERFSAQQFPDLHSELNLSSLELGDSALYFCASSPRGAGVGYEQYFGPGTRLTVT.

This chain uses TRBV7-9 with TRBJ2-2; 9 nucleotides match TRBD1. Looked up from germline, CDR1 is SEHNR and CDR2 is FQNEAQ (reference sequence). Unmatched junction bases numbered 1, after V lost 9 bases and J lost 5 bases. This CDR3 region has 12 residues. In nucleotides, the CDR3 is TGTGCCAGGGGACAGGGTACCGGGGAGCTGTTTTTT. Residues: CARGQGTGELFF.

The genes are TRBV19 and TRBJ2-7; D may be TRBD1 (5 bases). Trimming stripped 5 bases from V and 5 bases from J, with 13 bases between. The CDR3 totals 13 residues. Per the germline V gene, CDR1 is LNHDA and CDR2 is SQIVND (reference sequence). The CDR3 here is CASSHTGTHEQYF. The CDR3 DNA is TGTGCCAGTAGTCATACAGGAACCCACGAGCAGTACTTC.

The chain has TRBV7-9 and TRBJ2-7, with TRBD1 matching 7 bases. Per germline, CDR1 SEHNR and CDR2 FQNEAQ (reference sequence). Germline trimming cut 4 bases from V and 0 bases from J; bases unmatched to any gene: 3. The CDR3 consists of 14 residues. The CDR3 DNA sequence: TGTGCCAGCAGCTCAAGGGACAGCTCCTACGAGCAGTACTTC. Translating it yields CASSSRDSSYEQYF.

This sequence joins TRBV29-1 and TRBJ2-6; unclear D gene. CDR3 length: 16 residues. V was shortened by 1 base and J by 4 bases, with 14 bases between the two germline ends. Germline assignment: CDR1 SQVTM and CDR2 ANQGSEA. CDR3 amino acids: CSVEGETPSGANVLTF. In DNA, the CDR3 is TGCAGCGTTGAAGGGGAAACACCCTCCGGGGCCAACGTCCTGACTTTC.

V and J are TRBV7-8 and TRBJ2-5, with D possibly being TRBD1 (5 bases). V lost 0 bases and J lost 5, with 10 bases in between. The CDR3 is made up of 14 amino acids. Germline lookup yields CDR1 SGHVS and CDR2 FQNEAQ. CDR3 loop: CASSLAQGVETQYF. DNA for the CDR3: TGTGCCAGCAGCTTAGCGCAGGGCGTGGAGACCCAGTACTTC.

The chain employs TRBV4-1 and TRBJ2-7; tentative D call: TRBD2 (5 bases). CDR3 size: 14 residues. Germline values: CDR1 MGHRA, CDR2 YSYEKL. With 0 bases removed from V and 4 bases from J, the gap between germline ends came to 10 bases. The CDR3 DNA reads as TGCGCCAGCAGCCAAGATGGACTGTCATACGAGCAGTACTTC. Protein product: CASSQDGLSYEQYF.

The genes are TRBV10-2 and TRBJ1-1; maybe TRBD1 (5 bases). CDR3 length: 17 amino acids. Per germline, CDR1 WSHSY and CDR2 SAAADI. Between the trimmed V and J ends, which lost 6 bases and 1 base, there was a span of 21 bases. DNA for the CDR3: TGCGCCAGCAGAGACGGGGGAGGGGCTTTAACGAACACTGAAGCTTTCTTT. This encodes CASRDGGGALTNTEAFF.

This sequence joins TRBV27 and TRBJ2-3; tentative D call: TRBD2 (6 bases). Germline V gives CDR1 MNHEY, CDR2 SMNVEV (reference sequence). V gave up 2 bases and J gave up 4 bases, with 19 bases separating them. CDR3 size: 17 residues. This chain's CDR3 is CASSLLPGERGADTQYF. The CDR3 DNA sequence: TGTGCCAGCAGTTTACTCCCGGGAGAAAGGGGTGCAGATACGCAGTATTTT.

This chain uses TRBV5-8 with TRBJ2-1, with 7 bases identical to TRBD2. Germline CDR1 is SGHTS and CDR2 is YDEGEE. This CDR3 comprises 8 residues. CDR3 in DNA: TGTGCGTCGACTAGCCGGTTCTTC. Amino acids: CASTSRFF.

The chain recombines TRBV27 with TRBJ2-7; 8 bases line up with TRBD2. Germline CDR1 reads MNHEY; CDR2 reads SMNVEV (reference sequence). This CDR3 is 13 amino acids long. J was trimmed by 4 bases and V by 6 bases; bases with no gene match: 5. The CDR3 sequence is CASRLAEPYEQYF. CDR3 coding DNA: TGTGCCAGCAGACTAGCGGAGCCTTACGAGCAGTACTTC.